The next 18 T cell receptor beta chains were all read from a single sample in a study of T cell responses to AZD1222 COVID-19 vaccine (dated by TCRdb to the early 2020s). The sample's time point, from its label and the paper: baseline before first vaccination. The library was prepared using the immunoSEQ multiplex PCR assay. Here the immuneACCESS table is served through TCRdb, limited to in-frame sequences with V and J called. Missing clones are a known gap in these copies; in checked studies unresolved V genes cover under half, and the rest lacks a known reason. A total of some 130,000 clones appear in this sample, over 65% of them only once. 4.1% of the sample rests with the top ten. This sample comprised peripheral blood, obtained on day 0 of AZD1222 vaccination. These receptors all stem from an adult in good health.

The V call is TRBV5-1, the J call TRBJ2-1; tentative D call: TRBD2 (7 bases). The length of the CDR3 is 15 residues. The germline V gene encodes CDR1 SGHRS and CDR2 YFSETQ. Trimming removed 4 bases from V and 4 bases from J, with 15 bases in between. The CDR3, as DNA: TGCGCCAGCAGCCCCGCGGGGGCGCGGTACAATGAGCAGTTCTTC. It specifies CASSPAGARYNEQFF.

This clone occurred once. The V and J genes are TRBV5-4 and TRBJ2-7; no definite D call. The V gene lost 4 bases and the J gene lost 5 bases, with 16 bases spanning the gap. Germline V lookup: CDR1 SGHNT, CDR2 YYREEE (reference sequence). This CDR3 is 14 amino acids long. The CDR3 sequence is CASSRSSRSHEQYF. CDR3 DNA: TGTGCCAGCAGCCGCTCCTCGCGCAGCCACGAGCAGTACTTC.

The V gene is TRBV18, the J gene TRBJ1-2; D may be TRBD1 (6 bases). Germline CDR1 and CDR2: KGHSH and LQKENI. This CDR3 region has 14 residues. The V end was cut by 6 bases, the J end by 8 bases, with 19 bases between. CDR3 DNA sequence: TGTGCCAGCTCCAATGATCAGGGGAGTGGGGGCTACACCTTC. Its translation is CASSNDQGSGGYTF.

The rearrangement joins TRBV28 to TRBJ1-1; tentatively, D is TRBD1 (5 bases). CDR3 length equals 20 residues. V was pared by 5 bases and J by 0 bases, with 28 bases between. The germline CDR1 and CDR2 sequences are MDHEN and SYDVKM. The CDR3: CASSPGFGGNRWFMNTEAFF. CDR3 sequence (DNA): TGTGCCAGCAGTCCGGGATTTGGGGGGAACAGGTGGTTCATGAACACTGAAGCTTTCTTT.

V and J are TRBV28 and TRBJ1-2; 7 bases are a match to TRBD1. V lost 5 bases and J lost 8; bases outside the gene matches: 11. Germline V gene data show CDR1 as MDHEN and CDR2 as SYDVKM. This CDR3 has 14 amino acids. This CDR3 reads CASSPRQGLGGYTF. CDR3 coding DNA: TGTGCCAGCAGTCCAAGACAGGGATTAGGCGGCTACACCTTC.

This clone was observed a handful of times. The chain combines TRBV5-1 with TRBJ1-1; unclear D gene. The CDR3 has 14 amino acids. In germline, CDR1 is SGHRS, CDR2 YFSETQ. Trimming cost V 1 base and J 1 base, with 8 bases left between them. CDR3 in DNA: TGCGCCAGCAGCTTGAACTCGGCGAACACTGAAGCTTTCTTT. Protein: CASSLNSANTEAFF.

The genes are TRBV15 and TRBJ1-1; TRBD1 might be the D (6 bases). The CDR3 consists of 13 residues. The V end was cut by 6 bases, the J end by 2 bases, with 10 bases between. From germline, CDR1 is LNHNV and CDR2 YYDKDF (reference sequence). CDR3: CATSKTGNTEAFF. In DNA form, the CDR3 reads TGTGCCACCAGTAAGACAGGCAACACTGAAGCTTTCTTT.

V usage is TRBV28 and J usage is TRBJ1-6; D possibly corresponds to TRBD1 (6 bases). The CDR3 sequence is 17 residues long. V was cut by 4 bases and J by 1 base, with 14 bases left in between. Germline values: CDR1 MDHEN, CDR2 SYDVKM. CDR3 protein: CASSSLRGTSYNSPLHF. CDR3 nucleotide sequence: TGTGCCAGCAGTTCCCTCAGGGGTACATCCTATAATTCACCCCTCCACTTT.

V gene TRBV18 combines with J gene TRBJ2-1, with D tentatively TRBD2 (6 bases). CDR1 and CDR2 from the germline V gene are KGHSH and LQKENI. The CDR3 spans 13 residues. The germline V and J ends were trimmed by 2 bases and 6 bases, with 8 bases remaining between them. CDR3 DNA sequence: TGTGCCAGCTCACCAGGAGGGGTCAATGAGCAGTTCTTC. Encoded protein: CASSPGGVNEQFF. Looking up the rest from reference TRBV18 and TRBJ2-1 gives the full variable domain: NAGVMQNPRHLVRRRGQEARLRCSPMKGHSHVYWYRQLPEEGLKFMVYLQKENIIDESGMPKERFSAEFPKEGPSILRIQQVVRGDSAAYFCASSPGGVNEQFFGPGTRLTVL.

Details on this clone: Other DNA sequences from this sample encode an identical CDR3 as well. The chain joins TRBV6-5 to TRBJ1-5, with D unclear. Germline V gene data show CDR1 as MNHEY and CDR2 as SVGAGI. V was trimmed by 0 bases and J by 1 base, leaving 4 bases between them. The CDR3 contains 14 residues. CDR3 nucleotide sequence: TGTGCCAGCAGTTACTCGGGCAGCAATCAGCCCCAGCATTTT. Residues: CASSYSGSNQPQHF.

The rearrangement links TRBV24-1 to TRBJ2-3; D uncertain. The V end was cut by 6 bases, the J end by 1 base, with 13 bases between. There are 15 residues in the CDR3. Germline V lookup: CDR1 KGHDR, CDR2 SFDVKD. The CDR3 spells CATSSGPSGTDTQYF. The CDR3 DNA reads TGTGCCACCAGTTCAGGCCCATCAGGCACAGATACGCAGTATTTT.

The chain is built from TRBV9 and TRBJ2-6; D uncertain. CDR3 length: 17 residues. V dropped 0 bases and J dropped 2 bases, with 12 bases sitting between them. CDR1 and CDR2 from the germline V gene are SGDLS and YYNGEE. The CDR3 loop reads CASSVGGTATGANVLTF. The CDR3, as DNA: TGTGCCAGCAGCGTAGGAGGAACCGCGACTGGGGCCAACGTCCTGACTTTC.

J is TRBJ2-7 and V is TRBV6-5, with 9 bases matching TRBD2. The junction had 7 bases not matched to a gene; V was cut back by 7 bases and J by 0 bases. Germline V gene data show CDR1 as MNHEY and CDR2 as SVGAGI. This CDR3 has 15 amino acids. The CDR3: CASIATSGSSYEQYF. DNA for the CDR3: TGTGCCAGCATAGCGACTAGCGGCAGCTCCTACGAGCAGTACTTC.

CDR3 in amino acids: CASSLGRDRWGYTEAFF. CDR3 nucleotide sequence: TGCGCCAGCAGCTTGGGGAGGGACCGCTGGGGTTACACTGAAGCTTTCTTT. The chain carries TRBV5-1 and TRBJ1-1; possible D gene TRBD1, 5 bases. CDR1 SGHRS and CDR2 YFSETQ come from the germline V gene. This CDR3 contains 17 residues. With 0 bases removed from V and 3 bases from J, the gap between germline ends came to 18 bases.

This rearrangement joins TRBV11-2 to TRBJ2-3; no clear D. The germline gives CDR1 SGHAT, CDR2 FQNNGV. This CDR3 is 15 amino acids long. V was cut by 0 bases and J by 3 bases, with 10 bases left in between. Here the CDR3 reads CASSLDLMGTDTQYF. CDR3 in DNA: TGTGCCAGCAGCTTAGATCTGATGGGGACAGATACGCAGTATTTT. Together with reference TRBV11-2 and TRBJ2-3, the CDR3 gives the full variable domain: EAGVAQSPRYKIIEKRQSVAFWCNPISGHATLYWYQQILGQGPKLLIQFQNNGVVDDSQLPKDRFSAERLKGVDSTLKIQPAKLEDSAVYLCASSLDLMGTDTQYFGPGTRLTVL.

This chain uses TRBV6-5 with TRBJ1-5; TRBD1 is a possible D gene (6 bases). Germline CDR1 MNHEY, CDR2 SVGAGI. V shed 5 bases and J shed 0 bases, with 11 bases lying between them. The CDR3 totals 15 residues. The CDR3 nucleotides are TGTGCCAGCAGTCCTACAGGGCTTAGCAATCAGCCCCAGCATTTT. The encoded protein is CASSPTGLSNQPQHF.

The V and J genes are TRBV27 and TRBJ1-6, with D perhaps matching TRBD1 (5 bases). V was pared by 5 bases and J by 9 bases, with 23 bases between. CDR3 size: 17 residues. Per germline, CDR1 MNHEY and CDR2 SMNVEV (reference sequence). The CDR3 DNA reads TGTGCCAGCAGTCCCCAAGGTGGGGGAAGTCCGCGTTCACCCCTCCACTTT. Its translation is CASSPQGGGSPRSPLHF.

The gene calls are TRBV6-5 and TRBJ1-3; no reliable D call. Trimming took off 10 bases at V and 0 bases at J, with 16 bases between the two ends. This CDR3 comprises 15 residues. The germline gives CDR1 MNHEY, CDR2 SVGAGI. The CDR3 DNA reads TGTGCCATATCCCCCCTCGACTTCTCTGGAAACACCATATATTTT. Residues: CAISPLDFSGNTIYF.